A single count supports the clone carrying this TCR beta chain. The length of the CDR3 is 14 residues. V lost 5 bases and J lost 7, with 16 bases in between. Per the germline V gene, CDR1 is LNHDA and CDR2 is SQIVND (reference sequence). The entry originates in a study of blood T cell repertoires in COVID-19. As for the study in general: The United States, Italy and Spain provided the acute and convalescent COVID-19 samples. PBMCs, B-cell-depleted T cells, or T cells provided the cDNA or gDNA that made up the material.

In the original analysis: The assay estimated nucleated cells by amplifying reference gene primers. The assay was immunoSEQ multiplex PCR, and TCRdb's table has in-frame clones only and misses some. The DNA gave D and trimming, while V, J and clone size come from that table. The sample has around 70,000 clones; about nine tenths are singletons. The chain employs TRBV19 and TRBJ2-3; D perhaps matches TRBD2 (6 bases). The clonotype comes from a woman of 80 years or more with active or convalescent COVID-19. Sequencing was performed on peripheral blood. The CDR3 sequence is CASSLRLGGYTQYF. The CDR3 DNA is TGTGCCAGTAGTCTCCGACTAGGAGGGTATACGCAGTATTTT.